This T cell receptor (beta chain) is drawn from a study of CD8 T cells in ankylosing spondylitis. Findings of the study overall: Typical of ankylosing spondylitis blood, it appeared, was a TCR beta motif of seven to nine highly homologous variants.

There are many counts of this clonotype. Its target is unknown. CDR3 length: 12 residues. Per the germline V gene, CDR1 is DFQATT and CDR2 is SNEGSKA (reference sequence). In making TCR beta libraries, quantitative 5'-RACE with molecular barcodes was used. One entry per CDR3 protein results from TCRdb running MiXCR on the 5' RACE reads. The sample includes hundreds of thousands of distinct CDR3 sequences, 12% of them seen just once. The specimen was blood, either unsorted or a sorted T cell fraction (not recorded which). V and J are TRBV20-1 and TRBJ2-1; no firm D call. This TCR came from a male donor with ankylosing spondylitis. The CDR3 nucleotides read TGCAGGGCCGTGGGTCTAGTCTATGAGCAGTTCTTC. Protein product: CRAVGLVYEQFF.